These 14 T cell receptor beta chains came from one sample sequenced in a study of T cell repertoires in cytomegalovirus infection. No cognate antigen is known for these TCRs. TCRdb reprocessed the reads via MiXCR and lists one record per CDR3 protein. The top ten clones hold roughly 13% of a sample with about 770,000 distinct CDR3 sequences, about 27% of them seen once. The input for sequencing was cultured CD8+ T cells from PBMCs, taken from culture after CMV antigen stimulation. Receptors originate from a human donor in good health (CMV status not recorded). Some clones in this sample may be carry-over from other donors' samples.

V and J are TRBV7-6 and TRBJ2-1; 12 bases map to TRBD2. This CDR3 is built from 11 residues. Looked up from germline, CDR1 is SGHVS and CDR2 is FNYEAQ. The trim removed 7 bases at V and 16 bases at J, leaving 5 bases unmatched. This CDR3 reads CASTSGGDQFF. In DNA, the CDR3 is TGTGCCAGCACTAGCGGGGGGGATCAATTCTTC.

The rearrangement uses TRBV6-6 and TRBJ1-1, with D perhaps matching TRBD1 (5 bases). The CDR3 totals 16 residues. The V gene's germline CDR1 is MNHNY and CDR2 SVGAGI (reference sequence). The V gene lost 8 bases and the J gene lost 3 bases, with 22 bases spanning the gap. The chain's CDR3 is CASGREGWGSDTEAFF. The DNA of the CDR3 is TGTGCCAGCGGCCGAGAGGGTTGGGGCTCGGACACTGAAGCTTTCTTT.

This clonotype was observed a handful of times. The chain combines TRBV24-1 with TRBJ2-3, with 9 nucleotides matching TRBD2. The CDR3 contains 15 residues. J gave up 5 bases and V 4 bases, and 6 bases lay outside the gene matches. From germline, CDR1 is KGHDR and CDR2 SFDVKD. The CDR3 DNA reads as TGTGCCACCAGTGAGGAAGCGGGGGGCCTAGATACGCAGTATTTT. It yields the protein CATSEEAGGLDTQYF.

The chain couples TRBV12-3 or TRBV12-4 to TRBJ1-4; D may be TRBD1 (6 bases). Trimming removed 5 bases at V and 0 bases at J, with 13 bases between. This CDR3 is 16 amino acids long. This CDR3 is CASSTRTDATNEKLFF. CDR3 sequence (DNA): TGTGCCAGCAGTACCCGGACAGATGCAACTAATGAAAAACTGTTTTTT.

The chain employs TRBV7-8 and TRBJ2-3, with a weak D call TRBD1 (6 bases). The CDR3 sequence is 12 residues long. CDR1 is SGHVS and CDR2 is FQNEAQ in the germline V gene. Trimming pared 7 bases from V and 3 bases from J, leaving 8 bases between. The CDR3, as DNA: TGTGCCAGCACCAGGGGAACAGATACGCAGTATTTT. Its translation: CASTRGTDTQYF. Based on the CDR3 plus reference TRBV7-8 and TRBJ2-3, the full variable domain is GAGVSQSPRYKVAKRGQDVALRCDPISGHVSLFWYQQALGQGPEFLTYFQNEAQLDKSGLPSDRFFAERPEGSVSTLKIQRTQQEDSAVYLCASTRGTDTQYFGPGTRLTVL.

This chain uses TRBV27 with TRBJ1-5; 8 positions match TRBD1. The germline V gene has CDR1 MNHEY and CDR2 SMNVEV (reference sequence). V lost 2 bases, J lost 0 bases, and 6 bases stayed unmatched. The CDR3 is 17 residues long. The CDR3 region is CASSLGRGQGSNQPQHF. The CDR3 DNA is TGTGCCAGCAGTTTAGGAAGAGGACAGGGTAGCAATCAGCCCCAGCATTTT.

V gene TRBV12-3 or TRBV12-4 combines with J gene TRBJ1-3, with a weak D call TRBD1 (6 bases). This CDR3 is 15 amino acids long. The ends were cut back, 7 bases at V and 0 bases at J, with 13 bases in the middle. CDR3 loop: CASKSGENSGNTIYF. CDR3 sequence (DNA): TGTGCCAGCAAATCAGGGGAGAACTCTGGAAACACCATATATTTT.

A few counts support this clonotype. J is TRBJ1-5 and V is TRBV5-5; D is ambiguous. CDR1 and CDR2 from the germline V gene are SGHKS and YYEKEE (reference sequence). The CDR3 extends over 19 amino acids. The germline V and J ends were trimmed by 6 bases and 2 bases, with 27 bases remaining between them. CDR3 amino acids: CASTDVRLREQQGNQPQHF. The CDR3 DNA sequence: TGTGCCAGCACCGATGTTCGGTTGCGGGAACAACAAGGCAATCAGCCCCAGCATTTT.

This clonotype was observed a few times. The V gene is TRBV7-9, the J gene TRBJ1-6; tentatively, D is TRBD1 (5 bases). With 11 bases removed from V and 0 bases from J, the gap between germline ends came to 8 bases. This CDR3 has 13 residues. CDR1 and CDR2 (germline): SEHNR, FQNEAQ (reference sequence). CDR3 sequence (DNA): TGTGCCGTCAGGGCCTCCTATAATTCACCCCTCCACTTT. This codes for CAVRASYNSPLHF.

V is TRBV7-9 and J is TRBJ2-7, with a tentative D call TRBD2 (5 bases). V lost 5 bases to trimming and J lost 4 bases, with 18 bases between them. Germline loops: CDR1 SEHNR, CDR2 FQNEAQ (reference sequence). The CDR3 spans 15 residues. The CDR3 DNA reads TGTGCCAGCAGCGATTCCGGGAATGGGCATTACGAGCAGTACGTC. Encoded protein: CASSDSGNGHYEQYV.

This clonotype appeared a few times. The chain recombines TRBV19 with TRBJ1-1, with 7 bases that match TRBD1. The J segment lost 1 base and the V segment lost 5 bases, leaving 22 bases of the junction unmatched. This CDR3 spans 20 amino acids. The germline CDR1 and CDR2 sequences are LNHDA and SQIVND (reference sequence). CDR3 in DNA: TGTGCCAGTAGTTTTCCTCGACGATTCAAATCCGGGACAGCGAACACTGAAGCTTTCTTT. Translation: CASSFPRRFKSGTANTEAFF.

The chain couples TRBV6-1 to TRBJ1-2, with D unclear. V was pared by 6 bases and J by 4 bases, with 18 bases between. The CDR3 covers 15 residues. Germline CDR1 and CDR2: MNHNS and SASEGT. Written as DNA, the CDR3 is TGTGCCAGCAGAGAGAAGACAATCTCGACCTATGGCTACACCTTC. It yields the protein CASREKTISTYGYTF.

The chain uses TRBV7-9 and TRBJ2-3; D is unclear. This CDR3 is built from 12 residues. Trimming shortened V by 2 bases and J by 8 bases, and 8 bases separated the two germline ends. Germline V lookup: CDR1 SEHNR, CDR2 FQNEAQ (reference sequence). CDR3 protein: CASSLWDGTQYF. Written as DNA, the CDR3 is TGTGCCAGCAGCTTATGGGATGGTACGCAGTATTTT.

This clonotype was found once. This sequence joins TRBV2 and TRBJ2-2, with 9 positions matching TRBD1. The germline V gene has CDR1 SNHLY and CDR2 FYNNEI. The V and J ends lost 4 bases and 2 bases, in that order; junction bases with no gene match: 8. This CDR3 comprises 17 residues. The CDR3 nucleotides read TGTGCCAGCAGTGGTTTGGGACAGGGTAGAAACACCGGGGAGCTGTTTTTT. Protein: CASSGLGQGRNTGELFF.